This T cell receptor beta chain was captured in a study of cytomegalovirus exposure and HLA in healthy donors. Researchers ran the PCR with 60 Vbeta and 13 Jbeta primers. Here immunoSEQ multiplex PCR was the method, and the copy in TCRdb shows in-frame clones only, minus some. The sample has around 100,000 clones, around 86% seen once. The CDR3 totals 15 residues. The V end lost 5 bases, the J end lost 3 bases, and 16 bases lay between the germline ends. Germline CDR1 and CDR2: MDHEN and SYDVKM. This sequence joins TRBV28 and TRBJ1-1; the D gene is possibly TRBD1 (5 bases). Input material: PBMCs. This TCR came from a female donor in good health and CMV-seropositive. The CDR3 DNA sequence: TGTGCCAGCAGTCCCGACCCGGGGGTCTACACTGAAGCTTTCTTT. It specifies CASSPDPGVYTEAFF. The variable domain in full, with the rest retrieved from reference TRBV28 and TRBJ1-1, is DVKVTQSSRYLVKRTGEKVFLECVQDMDHENMFWYRQDPGLGLRLIYFSYDVKMKEKGDIPEGYSVSREKKERFSLILESASTNQTSMYLCASSPDPGVYTEAFFGQGTRLTVV.